One and the same sample provided the 15 T cell receptor beta chains below, sequenced in a study of CD4 T cells in relation to SARS-CoV-2 and coronaviruses. The unexposed donors gave CD4+ T cells in about 2011-2018, prior to COVID-19. CD4+ T cells were isolated from the cells after less than 13 days of culture. Their antigens are not known. Generated by immunoSEQ multiplex PCR, the TCRdb table keeps only in-frame clones and is missing some. The sample includes 25,000 to 30,000 clones, about 70% of them seen just once. The sample taken for sequencing was CD4+ T cells from PBMCs, cultured in vitro. The receptors derive from a human donor in good health.

The chain has TRBV7-9 and TRBJ2-5; 10 nucleotides line up with TRBD2. The CDR3 sequence is 14 residues long. Germline lookup yields CDR1 SEHNR and CDR2 FQNEAQ (reference sequence). Losses at the gene ends were 2 bases for V and 5 bases for J; bases not matched to a gene: 2. DNA for the CDR3: TGTGCCAGCAGCTTATTAGCGGGAGGCGAGACCCAGTACTTC. It specifies CASSLLAGGETQYF.

The chain has TRBV12-3 or TRBV12-4 and TRBJ2-7, with a possible D match to TRBD1 (5 bases). This CDR3 region has 12 residues. The V end was cut by 4 bases, the J end by 6 bases, with 10 bases between. CDR3 DNA: TGTGCCAGCAGTTCCCGACAGCCCGAGCAGTACTTC. It encodes CASSSRQPEQYF.

The chain uses TRBV20-1 and TRBJ2-1; 7 bases agree with TRBD1. The CDR3 loop spans 15 amino acids. J was trimmed by 3 bases and V by 3 bases; bases with no gene match: 8. Germline V lookup: CDR1 DFQATT, CDR2 SNEGSKA (reference sequence). DNA for the CDR3: TGCAGTGCTAGTTTTACAGGGGCCTTCTACAATGAGCAGTTCTTC. This sequence encodes CSASFTGAFYNEQFF.

This clone has a single count. This rearrangement joins TRBV19 to TRBJ1-5, with D hard to call. V lost 5 bases to trimming and J lost 2 bases, with 16 bases between them. The V gene's germline CDR1 is LNHDA and CDR2 SQIVND (reference sequence). The CDR3 spans 16 residues. As DNA, the CDR3 is TGTGCCAGTAGTCACCCAGCCGGCTACGGCAATCAGCCCCAGCATTTT. This gives the protein CASSHPAGYGNQPQHF.

This clone was observed once. The chain combines TRBV3-1 (or the pseudogene TRBV3-2) with TRBJ1-2, with 7 positions matching TRBD1. Germline CDR1 and CDR2: LGHDT and YNNKEL (reference sequence). The CDR3 loop spans 16 amino acids. V shed 0 bases, J shed 6 bases, and the junction held 10 bases outside the gene matches. The chain's CDR3 is CASSQDGQAPWDGYTF. The CDR3 region has the DNA TGTGCCAGCAGCCAAGACGGACAGGCACCCTGGGATGGCTACACCTTC.

CDR3 residues: CASSSYIPGLVSTDTQYF. Written as DNA, the CDR3 is TGTGCCAGCAGCTCATATATACCGGGACTAGTCTCGACAGATACGCAGTATTTT. The chain employs TRBV7-2 and TRBJ2-3; 8 bases map to TRBD2. V trimming: 4 bases; J trimming: 3 bases; junction bases outside the gene matches: 15. CDR1 is SGHTA, CDR2 FQGNSA, per germline. There are 18 residues in the CDR3.

The CDR3 region is CASSVAPTGQTAYGYTF. The CDR3 nucleotides read TGTGCCAGCAGCGTAGCACCTACGGGACAAACCGCCTATGGCTACACCTTC. The V and J genes are TRBV9 and TRBJ1-2; D is possibly TRBD1 (6 bases). V gave up 0 bases and J gave up 4 bases, with 19 bases separating them. CDR3 length: 17 residues. Germline V gene sequence: CDR1 SGDLS, CDR2 YYNGEE.

DNA for the CDR3: TGTGCCAGCAGCCCCCGCCTAGGTCGCACAGATACGCAGTATTTT. Protein sequence: CASSPRLGRTDTQYF. This chain joins TRBV3-1 (or the pseudogene TRBV3-2) and TRBJ2-3; no clear D gene. The CDR3 spans 15 residues. The V end lost 4 bases, the J end lost 1 base, and 12 bases lay between the germline ends. Germline V gene data show CDR1 as LGHDT and CDR2 as YNNKEL (reference sequence).

V usage is TRBV27 and J usage is TRBJ1-2; D may be TRBD1 (6 bases). This CDR3 comprises 14 residues. Trimming pared 8 bases from V and 4 bases from J, leaving 17 bases between. CDR1 is MNHEY, CDR2 SMNVEV, per germline (reference sequence). Here the CDR3 DNA reads TGTGCCAGCCGCGTGGGGGGCGCGGGCTATGGCTACACCTTC. Encoded protein: CASRVGGAGYGYTF.

The rearrangement joins TRBV6-5 to TRBJ1-1; weak D call: TRBD1 (5 bases). The CDR3 sequence is 14 residues long. Per the germline V gene, CDR1 is MNHEY and CDR2 is SVGAGI. V was cut by 6 bases and J by 0 bases, with 11 bases left in between. CDR3 sequence: CASSPGTLNTEAFF. The CDR3 DNA follows: TGTGCCAGCAGCCCCGGGACGTTGAACACTGAAGCTTTCTTT.

This chain uses TRBV10-3 with TRBJ1-1; no definite D call. V lost 1 base and J lost 2, with 11 bases in between. This CDR3 is built from 15 residues. Germline values: CDR1 ENHRY, CDR2 SYGVKD. The CDR3 here is CAISELSDGNTEAFF. The CDR3, as DNA: TGTGCCATCAGTGAGTTATCTGACGGAAACACTGAAGCTTTCTTT.

This sequence joins TRBV25-1 and TRBJ2-7, with 11 nucleotides matching TRBD2. Per germline, CDR1 MGHDK and CDR2 SYGVNS. This CDR3 spans 15 amino acids. J was trimmed by 2 bases and V by 5 bases; bases with no gene match: 5. CDR3 in amino acids: CASSPILAGAYEQYF. The CDR3, as DNA: TGTGCCAGCAGTCCGATACTAGCGGGGGCCTACGAGCAGTACTTC.

The chain uses TRBV5-1 and TRBJ2-7, with 7 positions matching TRBD2. V lost 1 base and J lost 7; bases outside the gene matches: 11. Germline CDR1 and CDR2: SGHRS and YFSETQ. This CDR3 region has 15 residues. The CDR3 DNA follows: TGCGCCAGCAGCTTGTTTCAAGGCTCGGGGGGAGAGCAGTACTTC. Amino acid sequence: CASSLFQGSGGEQYF.

There are a few counts of this clone. The chain uses TRBV2 and TRBJ2-3; TRBD1 agrees at 7 bases. The CDR3 has 13 amino acids. The germline gives CDR1 SNHLY, CDR2 FYNNEI. V lost 7 bases, J lost 4 bases, and 5 bases stayed unmatched. Written as DNA, the CDR3 is TGTGCCAGCACTTGGGACAGACCAGATACGCAGTATTTT. Translated: CASTWDRPDTQYF.

V usage is TRBV18 and J usage is TRBJ2-3; no clear D. The CDR3 consists of 12 residues. V shed 6 bases and J shed 1 base, with 5 bases lying between them. The germline V gene has CDR1 KGHSH and CDR2 LQKENI. CDR3 in DNA: TGTGCCAGCTCCCGAGGCACAGATACGCAGTATTTT. Translation: CASSRGTDTQYF.